This TCR beta chain was observed in a study of shared clonotypes between healthy human individuals. Produced via immunoSEQ multiplex PCR; TCRdb's table is partial and in-frame only. The table lists some 630,000 clones, around 72% of them singletons. This clone was detected once. The clonotype originates from a woman aged 25 to 39 in good health. The material sequenced was memory CD4+ T cells sorted from blood. This sample's subset: CD45RA-negative fraction.

The CDR3, as DNA: TGTGCCAGCACCCTGCAGGGGGTGTCTAATGAAAAACTGTTTTTT. The encoded protein is CASTLQGVSNEKLFF. The rearrangement links TRBV6-6 to TRBJ1-4; 7 bases match TRBD1. Germline assignment: CDR1 MNHNY and CDR2 SVGAGI (reference sequence). The CDR3 contains 15 residues. V gave up 7 bases and J gave up 3 bases; unmatched junction bases: 8.